This T cell receptor (beta chain) was identified during a study of T cell responses to AZD1222 COVID-19 vaccine. Study-wide points: Donors in the cohort were predominantly white British and more often female, and clonal diversity was possibly underestimated. Spike-specific TCR breadth and depth rose after two AZD1222 doses.

As regards this clone: The antigen is unknown.

Produced via immunoSEQ multiplex PCR; TCRdb's table is partial and in-frame only. The sample includes about 180,000 clones, roughly nine tenths of them seen just once. The CDR3 loop spans 15 amino acids. Germline CDR1 is SGHVS and CDR2 is FQNEAQ. Unmatched junction bases numbered 9, after V lost 5 bases and J lost 4 bases. The TCR was taken from an adult in good health. The chain uses TRBV7-8 and TRBJ1-2, with 8 bases that match TRBD1. The sample in question was peripheral blood, obtained on day 0 of AZD1222 vaccination. DNA for the CDR3: TGTGCCAGCAGCCCGACGGACAGGGAGGCCTATGGCTACACCTTC. Translation gives CASSPTDREAYGYTF.